This TCR beta chain was profiled in a study of T cells in tuberculosis. General study points: Classification accuracy was approximately 85% (AUROC 0.85 to 0.95) with the GMM-specific repertoire.

In regard to this clone: The target antigen is unknown.

Sequenced by immunoSEQ multiplex PCR; TCRdb stores in-frame clones only, minus some. The profile shows roughly 33,000 clones, about nine tenths of them singletons. This CDR3 is built from 15 residues. Trimming shortened V by 7 bases and J by 3 bases, and 16 bases separated the two germline ends. Germline V lookup: CDR1 MNHEY, CDR2 SMNVEV (reference sequence). The V and J genes are TRBV27 and TRBJ2-1; TRBD2 might be the D (7 bases). Sample: PBMCs. The receptor's source is a donor between 5 and 29 years old with latent tuberculosis or without tuberculosis infection. CDR3 protein: CASTPGASGYNEQFF. The CDR3 DNA reads as TGTGCCAGCACCCCGGGGGCTAGCGGCTACAATGAGCAGTTCTTC.